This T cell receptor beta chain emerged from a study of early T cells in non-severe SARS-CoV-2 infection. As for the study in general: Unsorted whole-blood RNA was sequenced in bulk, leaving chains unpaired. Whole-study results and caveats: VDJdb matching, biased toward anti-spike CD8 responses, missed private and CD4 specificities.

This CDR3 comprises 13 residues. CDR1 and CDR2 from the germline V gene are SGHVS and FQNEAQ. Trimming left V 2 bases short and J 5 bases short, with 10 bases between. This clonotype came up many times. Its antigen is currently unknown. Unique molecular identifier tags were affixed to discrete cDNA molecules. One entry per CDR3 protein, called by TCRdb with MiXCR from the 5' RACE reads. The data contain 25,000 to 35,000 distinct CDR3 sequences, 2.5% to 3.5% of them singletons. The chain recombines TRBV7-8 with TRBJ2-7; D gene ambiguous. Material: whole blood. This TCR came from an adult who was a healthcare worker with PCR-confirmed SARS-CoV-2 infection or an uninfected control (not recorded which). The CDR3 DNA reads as TGTGCCAGCAGCTTATTAAGCTGGGACGAGCAGTACGTC. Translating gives CASSLLSWDEQYV.